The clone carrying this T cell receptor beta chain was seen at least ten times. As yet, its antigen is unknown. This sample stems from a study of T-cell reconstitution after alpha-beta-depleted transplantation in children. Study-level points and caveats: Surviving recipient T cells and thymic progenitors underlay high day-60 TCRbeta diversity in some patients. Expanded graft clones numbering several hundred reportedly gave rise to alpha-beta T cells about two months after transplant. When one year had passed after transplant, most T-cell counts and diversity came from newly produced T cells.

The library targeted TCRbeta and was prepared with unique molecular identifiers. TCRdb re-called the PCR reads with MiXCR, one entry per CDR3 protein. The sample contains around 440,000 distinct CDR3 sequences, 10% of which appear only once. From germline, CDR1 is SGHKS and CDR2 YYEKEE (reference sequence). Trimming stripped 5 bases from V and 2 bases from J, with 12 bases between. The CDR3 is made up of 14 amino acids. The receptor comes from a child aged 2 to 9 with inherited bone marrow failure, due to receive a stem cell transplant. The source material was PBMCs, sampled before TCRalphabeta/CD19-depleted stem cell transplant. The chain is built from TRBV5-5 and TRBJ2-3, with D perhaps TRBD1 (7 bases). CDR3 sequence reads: CASRAGQLTDTQYF. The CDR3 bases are TGTGCCAGCAGGGCGGGACAGCTCACAGATACGCAGTATTTT.